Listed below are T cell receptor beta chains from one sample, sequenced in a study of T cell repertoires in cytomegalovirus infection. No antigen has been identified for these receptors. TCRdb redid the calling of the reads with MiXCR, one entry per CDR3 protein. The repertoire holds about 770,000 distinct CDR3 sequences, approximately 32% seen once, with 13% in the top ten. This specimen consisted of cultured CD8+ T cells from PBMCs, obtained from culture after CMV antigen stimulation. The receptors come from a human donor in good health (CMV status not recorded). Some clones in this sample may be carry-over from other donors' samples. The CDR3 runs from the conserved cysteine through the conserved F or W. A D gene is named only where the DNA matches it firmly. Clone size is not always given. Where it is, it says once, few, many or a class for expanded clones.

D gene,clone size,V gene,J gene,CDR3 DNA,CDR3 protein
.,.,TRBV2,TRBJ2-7,TGTGCCAGCAGGAACAGATACGAGCAGTACTTC,CASRNRYEQYF
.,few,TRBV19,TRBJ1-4,TGTGCCAGTAGTTCCGGGACATTTTTTTTTAGGGATGAAAAACTGTTTTTT,CASSSGTFFFRDEKLFF
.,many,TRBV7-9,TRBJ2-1,TGTGCCAGCATTAACCCGGGGGACAACTACAATGAGCAGTTCTTC,CASINPGDNYNEQFF
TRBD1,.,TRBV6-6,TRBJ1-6,TGTGCCAGCAGTTACTCGTGGACAGGGGAATCACCCCTCCACTTT,CASSYSWTGESPLHF
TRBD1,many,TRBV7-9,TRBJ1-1,TGTGCCAGCAGCCCCCCCGAGACAGGGAAGGAAGCTTTCTTT,CASSPPETGKEAFF
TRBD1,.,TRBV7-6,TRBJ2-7,TGTGCCAGCAGCTTAGGGGACAGGGGGCTCTACGAGCAGTACTTC,CASSLGDRGLYEQYF
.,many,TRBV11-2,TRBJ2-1,TGTGCCAGCAGCTTAGTTGGGCAGACCGGACCCCGAGTCTCCTACAATGAGCAGTTCTTC,CASSLVGQTGPRVSYNEQFF
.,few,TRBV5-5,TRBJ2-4,TGTGCCAGCAGCTCGCCGCAGCAGACAGTGAAACTAGCCAAAAACATTCAGTACTTC,CASSSPQQTVKLAKNIQYF
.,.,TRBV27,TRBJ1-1,TGTGCCAGCTCAAAGTCGGGGTACACTGAAGCTTTCTTT,CASSKSGYTEAFF
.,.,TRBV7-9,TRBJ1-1,TGTGCCAGCAGCTTTAGCCAAATGAACACTGAAGCTTTCTTT,CASSFSQMNTEAFF
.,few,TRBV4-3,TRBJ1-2,TGCGCCAGCAGCCGCCATTGGACTGGTGGCTACACCTTC,CASSRHWTGGYTF
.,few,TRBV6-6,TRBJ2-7,TGTGCCAGCAGACAGGAGCTTACCTACGAGCAGTACTTC,CASRQELTYEQYF
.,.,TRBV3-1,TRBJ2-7,TGTGCCAGCAGCCAAGATCGGCAGGGCTCCTACGAGCAGTACTTC,CASSQDRQGSYEQYF
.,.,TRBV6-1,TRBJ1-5,TGTGCCAGCAGACCCGCTGGGACCGTTTATAGCAATCAGCCCCAGCATTTT,CASRPAGTVYSNQPQHF
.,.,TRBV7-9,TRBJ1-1,TGTGCCAGCAGCTTTCGGCAGGGGTCGATGAACACTGAAGCTTTCTTT,CASSFRQGSMNTEAFF
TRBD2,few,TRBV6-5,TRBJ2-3,TGTGCCAGCAGTTACGGGACTAGCGGGGGGGCGAATACGCAGTATTTT,CASSYGTSGGANTQYF
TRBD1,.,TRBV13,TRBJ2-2,TGTGCCAGCAGCTACACCCGACAGGGAGGGGAGCTGTTTTTT,CASSYTRQGGELFF
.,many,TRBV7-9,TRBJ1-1,TGTGCCAGCAGCTTATGGAAAGAAGGTTCCACTGAAGCTTTCTTT,CASSLWKEGSTEAFF
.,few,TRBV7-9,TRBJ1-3,TGTGCCAGCAGCGGAAGGGACGTCTCTGGAAACACCATATATTTT,CASSGRDVSGNTIYF
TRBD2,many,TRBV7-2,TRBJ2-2,TGTGCCAGCAGCTTAGTGGCTAGCGGGGGCTTCACCGGGGAGCTGTTTTTT,CASSLVASGGFTGELFF
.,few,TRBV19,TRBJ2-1,TGTGCCAGTAGTCCGACCACCAATGAGCAGTTCTTC,CASSPTTNEQFF
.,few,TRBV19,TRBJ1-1,TGTGCCAGTAGTATAACTAGATCGGGTACTGAAGCTTTCTTT,CASSITRSGTEAFF
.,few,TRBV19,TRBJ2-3,TGTGCCAGTAGTCCCCCTGGGGCAGCCGGCACAGATACGCAGTATTTT,CASSPPGAAGTDTQYF
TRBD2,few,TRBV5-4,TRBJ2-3,TGTGCCAGCAGCTCGCTCGGGGGGGGTTCAGATACGCAGTATTTT,CASSSLGGGSDTQYF
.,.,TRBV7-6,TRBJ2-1,TGTGCCAGCAGTCGTCTCTACAGGGTAAACTCCTACAATGAGCAGTTCTTC,CASSRLYRVNSYNEQFF
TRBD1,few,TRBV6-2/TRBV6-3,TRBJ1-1,TGTGCCAGCAGTTACCCCCCGGACAGGGAGGGGAGTGAAGCTTTCTTT,CASSYPPDREGSEAFF
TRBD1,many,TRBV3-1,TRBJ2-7,TGTGCCAGCAGCCTCTCTAACGGTGACAGGGTAACGGACGAGCAGTACTTC,CASSLSNGDRVTDEQYF
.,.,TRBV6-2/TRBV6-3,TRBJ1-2,TGTGCCAGCAGTGAATATGAGACCCCAACGACAGGATTATATGGCTACACCTTC,CASSEYETPTTGLYGYTF
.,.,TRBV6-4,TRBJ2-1,TGTGCCAGCAGTGACTCGTCGGGGGGCGCGCCCTACAATGAGCAGTTCTTC,CASSDSSGGAPYNEQFF
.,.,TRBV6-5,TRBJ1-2,TGTGCCAGCAGCTACGGGGCCCTTAACTATGGCTACACCTTC,CASSYGALNYGYTF
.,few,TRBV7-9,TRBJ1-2,TGTGCCAGCAGCTTACCCGCCCGATGGGGCTATGGCTACACCTTC,CASSLPARWGYGYTF
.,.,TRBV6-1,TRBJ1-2,TGTGCCAGCATTCAAAACTTCGACAGTCTCCGAGGCTACACCTTC,CASIQNFDSLRGYTF
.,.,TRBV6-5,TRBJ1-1,TGTGCCAGCAGTGACGAGCCCTACACTGAAGCTTTCTTT,CASSDEPYTEAFF
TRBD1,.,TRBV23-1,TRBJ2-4,TGCGCCAGCAGTCAACGACAGGGTGCGGGCATAGCCAAAAACATTCAGTACTTC,CASSQRQGAGIAKNIQYF
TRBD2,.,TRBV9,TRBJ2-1,TGTGCCAGCAGCGTCGCGGGGGGGTGGTACAATGAGCAGTTCTTC,CASSVAGGWYNEQFF
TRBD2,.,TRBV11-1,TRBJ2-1,TGTGCCAGCAGCTTAGCTTCACGCGGGGGGGCACATGAGCAGTTCTTC,CASSLASRGGAHEQFF
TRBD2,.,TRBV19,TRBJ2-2,TGTGCCAGTAGTGCCGGACTAGCGGATTATAACACCGGGGAGCTGTTTTTT,CASSAGLADYNTGELFF
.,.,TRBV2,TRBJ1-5,TGTGCCAGCAAGGACAGATATCAGCCCCAGCATTTT,CASKDRYQPQHF
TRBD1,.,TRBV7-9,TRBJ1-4,TGTGCCAGCAGCGACAGGGAAGCTATAACAAACTTTAATGAAAAACTGTTTTTT,CASSDREAITNFNEKLFF
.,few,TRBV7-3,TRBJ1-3,TGTGCCAGCAGCTCGAGACAGATCGCTGGAAACACCATATATTTT,CASSSRQIAGNTIYF